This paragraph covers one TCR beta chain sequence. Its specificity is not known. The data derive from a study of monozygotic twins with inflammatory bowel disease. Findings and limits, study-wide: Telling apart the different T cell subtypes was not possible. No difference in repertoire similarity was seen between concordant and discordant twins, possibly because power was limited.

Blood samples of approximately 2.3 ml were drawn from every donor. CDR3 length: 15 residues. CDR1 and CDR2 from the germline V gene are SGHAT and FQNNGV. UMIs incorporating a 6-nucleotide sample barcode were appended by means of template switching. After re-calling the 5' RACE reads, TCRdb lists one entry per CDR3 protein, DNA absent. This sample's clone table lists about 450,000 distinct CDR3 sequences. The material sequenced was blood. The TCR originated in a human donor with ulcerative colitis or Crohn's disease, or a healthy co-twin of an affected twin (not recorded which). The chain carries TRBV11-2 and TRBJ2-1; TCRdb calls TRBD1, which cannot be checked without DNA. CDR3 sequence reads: CASSLRILRGDEQFF.